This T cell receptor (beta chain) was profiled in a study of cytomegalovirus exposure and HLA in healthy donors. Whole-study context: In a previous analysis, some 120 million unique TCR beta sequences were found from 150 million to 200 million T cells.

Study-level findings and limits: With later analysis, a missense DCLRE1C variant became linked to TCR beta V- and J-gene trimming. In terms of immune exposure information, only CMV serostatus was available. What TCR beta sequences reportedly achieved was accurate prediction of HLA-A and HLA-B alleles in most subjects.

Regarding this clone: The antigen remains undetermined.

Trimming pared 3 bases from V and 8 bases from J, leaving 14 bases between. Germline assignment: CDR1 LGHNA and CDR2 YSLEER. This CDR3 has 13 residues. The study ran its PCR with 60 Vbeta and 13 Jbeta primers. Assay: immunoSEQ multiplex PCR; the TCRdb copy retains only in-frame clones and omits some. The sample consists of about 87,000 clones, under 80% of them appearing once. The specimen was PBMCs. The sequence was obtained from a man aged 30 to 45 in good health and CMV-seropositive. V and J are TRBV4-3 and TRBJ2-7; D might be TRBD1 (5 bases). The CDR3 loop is CASSQYDSCKQYF. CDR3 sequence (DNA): TGCGCCAGCAGCCAGTATGACAGCTGCAAGCAGTACTTC.